A selection of T cell receptor beta chains follows, all from one sample in a study of radiotherapy plus CTLA-4 blockade in lung cancer. TCRdb keeps only in-frame clones here, not all; method: immunoSEQ multiplex PCR. The top ten clones hold 3.2% of a sample with 56,000 or so clones, roughly 80% of them seen once. Material: peripheral blood, obtained from a patient treated with radiotherapy plus ipilimumab. The origin of the receptors is a human donor with non-small cell lung cancer who had a partial response to radiotherapy plus ipilimumab. CDR3s include the opening cysteine and the closing phenylalanine or tryptophan. The D gene is left open where the match is weak. Clone size is stated in some rows and not others, as once, few, many or a class when expanded.

d_gene: NA; len: 14; abundance: NA; v_gene: TRBV5-6; CDR3aa: CASSEQGTTGELFF
d_gene: NA; len: 14; abundance: NA; v_gene: TRBV19; CDR3aa: CASSTGRWNTEAFF
d_gene: NA; len: 13; abundance: NA; v_gene: TRBV9; CDR3aa: CASSVGLVTEQFF
d_gene: NA; len: 15; abundance: few; v_gene: TRBV4-1; CDR3aa: CASSQEGVNTGELFF
d_gene: TRBD2; len: 19; abundance: NA; v_gene: TRBV5-1; CDR3aa: CASSLAILAGGPGTGELFF
d_gene: TRBD1; len: 13; abundance: NA; v_gene: TRBV5-1; CDR3aa: CASSPTGDYEQYF
d_gene: NA; len: 12; abundance: NA; v_gene: TRBV7-9; CDR3aa: CASSPKGETQYF
d_gene: NA; len: 14; abundance: NA; v_gene: TRBV25-1; CDR3aa: CASAQGPTNEKLFF
d_gene: NA; len: 16; abundance: NA; v_gene: TRBV11-2; CDR3aa: CASSLVTPRGTDTQYF
d_gene: NA; len: 15; abundance: NA; v_gene: TRBV5-4; CDR3aa: CASSLEAVLNTEAFF
d_gene: NA; len: 13; abundance: NA; v_gene: TRBV30; CDR3aa: CAWSVEGAGEQYF
d_gene: TRBD2; len: 16; abundance: NA; v_gene: TRBV7-2; CDR3aa: CASSPRAGLRSDTQYF
d_gene: NA; len: 14; abundance: NA; v_gene: TRBV5-1; CDR3aa: CASSLADTTYEQYF
d_gene: NA; len: 14; abundance: few; v_gene: TRBV28; CDR3aa: CASTYRGNYNEQFF
d_gene: NA; len: 18; abundance: NA; v_gene: TRBV15; CDR3aa: CATSRSSPTQTYNSPLHF
d_gene: NA; len: 14; abundance: few; v_gene: TRBV7-8; CDR3aa: CASTPTGRTNTIYF
d_gene: NA; len: 17; abundance: NA; v_gene: TRBV4-3; CDR3aa: CASSQSRDIRTTDTQYF
d_gene: TRBD1; len: 14; abundance: NA; v_gene: TRBV9; CDR3aa: CASSVGTGFETQYF
d_gene: TRBD1; len: 16; abundance: NA; v_gene: TRBV7-2; CDR3aa: CASSLRQGVATGELFF
d_gene: NA; len: 17; abundance: NA; v_gene: TRBV9; CDR3aa: CASSVVPLPYPGGELFF
d_gene: NA; len: 14; abundance: NA; v_gene: TRBV13; CDR3aa: CASSPRTGGETQYF
d_gene: TRBD1; len: 15; abundance: once; v_gene: TRBV6-5; CDR3aa: CASSYSGQGGGEAFF
d_gene: NA; len: 14; abundance: few; v_gene: TRBV6-5; CDR3aa: CASSYLSRETEAFF
d_gene: TRBD2; len: 16; abundance: few; v_gene: TRBV12-5; CDR3aa: CASGFFRTSDTGELFF
d_gene: TRBD1; len: 15; abundance: NA; v_gene: TRBV5-4; CDR3aa: CASSGSTGAGAEAFF
d_gene: TRBD1; len: 14; abundance: NA; v_gene: TRBV5-1; CDR3aa: CASSGQGSTGELFF
d_gene: NA; len: 13; abundance: NA; v_gene: TRBV6-1; CDR3aa: CASSGVGYYEQYF
d_gene: NA; len: 15; abundance: many; v_gene: TRBV27; CDR3aa: CASSPSQGLHYEQYF
d_gene: TRBD1; len: 15; abundance: NA; v_gene: TRBV6-1; CDR3aa: CASSSGQGSNQPQHF
d_gene: TRBD2; len: 15; abundance: NA; v_gene: TRBV5-1; CDR3aa: CASSNPGLAGETQYF
d_gene: TRBD2; len: 15; abundance: NA; v_gene: TRBV29-1; CDR3aa: CSIHTSGVGYNEQFF
d_gene: NA; len: 14; abundance: NA; v_gene: TRBV5-6; CDR3aa: CASSLSTGYEKLFF
d_gene: TRBD1; len: 15; abundance: NA; v_gene: TRBV28; CDR3aa: CASRLGQGHSYEQYF
d_gene: NA; len: 13; abundance: NA; v_gene: TRBV4-2; CDR3aa: CASSRRGSYEQYF
d_gene: TRBD1; len: 14; abundance: NA; v_gene: TRBV9; CDR3aa: CASSVGQGAETQYF
d_gene: TRBD2; len: 17; abundance: few; v_gene: TRBV5-1; CDR3aa: CASSDGLAGGSYNEQFF
d_gene: NA; len: 15; abundance: NA; v_gene: TRBV5-1; CDR3aa: CASSRTVVSTDTQYF
d_gene: NA; len: 13; abundance: NA; v_gene: TRBV19; CDR3aa: CASGESWANVLTF
d_gene: TRBD1; len: 16; abundance: NA; v_gene: TRBV5-1; CDR3aa: CASSTPTGTGVYEQYF
d_gene: TRBD2; len: 15; abundance: NA; v_gene: TRBV6-5; CDR3aa: CASSLSGAAYNEQFF
d_gene: TRBD1; len: 16; abundance: few; v_gene: TRBV13; CDR3aa: CASSSRTGKARNEQFF
d_gene: NA; len: 14; abundance: NA; v_gene: TRBV6-6; CDR3aa: CASSFREEGTEAFF
d_gene: NA; len: 15; abundance: NA; v_gene: TRBV6-5; CDR3aa: CASSYGFGLRTEAFF
d_gene: TRBD1; len: 16; abundance: NA; v_gene: TRBV6-6; CDR3aa: CASRRTGALRGNTIYF
d_gene: NA; len: 14; abundance: few; v_gene: TRBV27; CDR3aa: CASSRPGLGTEAFF
d_gene: TRBD1; len: 16; abundance: NA; v_gene: TRBV4-1; CDR3aa: CASSQTGTGGNQPQHF
d_gene: TRBD1; len: 12; abundance: NA; v_gene: TRBV29-1; CDR3aa: CSVVDRGNEQFF
d_gene: NA; len: 15; abundance: NA; v_gene: TRBV7-9; CDR3aa: CASSLAGASYNEQFF